The 20 T cell receptor beta chains reported below all come from one sample, sequenced in a study of T cells expressing NK-cell markers. TCRdb reanalyzed the 5' RACE reads and collapses them to one entry per CDR3 protein, without DNA. The sample totals 150,000 to 200,000 distinct CDR3 sequences; its top ten clones hold over 20%. The sample taken for sequencing was blood T cells: a sorted CD56 or NKG2C T cell subset, CD4+ or CD8+ T cells, or bulk PBMC T cells (not recorded which). All receptors derive from a man aged 18-70 years in good health.

The CDR3 protein is CASSFSGQGAIADTGELFF. This chain joins TRBV5-6 and TRBJ2-2; absent DNA, TCRdb's TRBD1 call cannot be checked. Germline CDR1 SGHDT, CDR2 YYEEEE. CDR3 length: 19 residues.

The rearrangement joins TRBV25-1 to TRBJ2-7; TCRdb picks TRBD1, but there is no DNA to check that call. Germline loops: CDR1 MGHDK, CDR2 SYGVNS. This CDR3 region has 14 residues. The chain's CDR3 is CASSESGQSYEQYF.

J is TRBJ2-7 and V is TRBV19; TCRdb selects TRBD1, and the lack of DNA leaves this call unchecked. CDR1 is LNHDA and CDR2 is SQIVND in the germline V gene (reference sequence). This CDR3 is 15 amino acids long. The CDR3 protein is CASSIASQGYYEQYF.

The V gene is TRBV5-1, the J gene TRBJ2-7. The CDR3 sequence is 14 residues long. Looked up from germline, CDR1 is SGHRS and CDR2 is YFSETQ. The CDR3 loop reads CASSLAGFSYEQYF.

The chain uses TRBV19 and TRBJ2-7; the TCRdb D gene call, TRBD1, has no DNA to confirm it. The CDR3 loop spans 13 amino acids. Germline CDR1 is LNHDA and CDR2 is SQIVND (reference sequence). The CDR3 spells CASSIGGMREQYF.

V usage is TRBV5-1 and J usage is TRBJ1-1; TCRdb designates TRBD1, a call that cannot be tested without DNA. Germline V gene lookup returns CDR1 SGHRS and CDR2 YFSETQ. The CDR3 is 17 amino acids. The CDR3 protein is CASSLTQYLTGNTEAFF. Filled out from reference TRBV5-1 and TRBJ1-1, the complete variable domain reads KAGVTQTPRYLIKTRGQQVTLSCSPISGHRSVSWYQQTPGQGLQFLFEYFSETQRNKGNFPGRFSGRQFSNSRSEMNVSTLELGDSALYLCASSLTQYLTGNTEAFFGQGTRLTVV.

The chain has TRBV6-4 and TRBJ1-1; TCRdb picks TRBD1, but there is no DNA to check that call. The CDR3 consists of 17 residues. Germline V gene lookup returns CDR1 MRHNA and CDR2 SNTAGT. The CDR3 is CASSDSLSGFVPGKAFF.

This chain uses TRBV5-1 with TRBJ2-4; the TCRdb D gene call, TRBD2, has no DNA to confirm it. CDR1 and CDR2 (germline): SGHRS, YFSETQ. The CDR3 has 14 amino acids. The CDR3 sequence: CASSEAGLGNIQYF.

This chain uses TRBV6-4 with TRBJ2-1; TCRdb selects TRBD2, and the lack of DNA leaves this call unchecked. This CDR3 has 14 amino acids. Germline V CDR1 and CDR2: MRHNA, SNTAGT. CDR3 region: CASSDSGGFGEQFF.

The V call is TRBV9, the J call TRBJ2-3; lacking DNA, the TRBD2 call made by TCRdb goes unchecked. The CDR3 is 15 amino acids. CDR1 is SGDLS, CDR2 YYNGEE, per germline. The CDR3 spells CASSAGTSGFEAQYF. The whole variable domain, filled in from reference TRBV9 and TRBJ2-3, reads DSGVTQTPKHLITATGQRVTLRCSPRSGDLSVYWYQQSLDQGLQFLIQYYNGEERAKGNILERFSAQQFPDLHSELNLSSLELGDSALYFCASSAGTSGFEAQYFGPGTRLTVL.

This chain's CDR3 is CASSLDGDLYEQYF. The J gene is TRBJ2-7, the V gene TRBV7-9. CDR1 SEHNR and CDR2 FQNEAQ come from the germline V gene (reference sequence). The CDR3 is 14 residues long. Based on the CDR3 plus reference TRBV7-9 and TRBJ2-7, the full variable domain is DTGVSQNPRHKITKRGQNVTFRCDPISEHNRLYWYRQTLGQGPEFLTYFQNEAQLEKSRLLSDRFSAERPKGSFSTLEIQRTEQGDSAMYLCASSLDGDLYEQYFGPGTRLTVT.

The chain combines TRBV18 with TRBJ2-7. This CDR3 is 15 amino acids long. Germline V CDR1 and CDR2: KGHSH, LQKENI. CDR3 region: CASSPPAGSSYEQYF.

This rearrangement joins TRBV5-8 to TRBJ2-5; the TCRdb D gene call, TRBD2, has no DNA to confirm it. The CDR3 is 16 residues long. Germline V gene sequence: CDR1 SGHTS, CDR2 YDEGEE. The CDR3 here is CASSSDPGTSQETQYF.

This chain uses TRBV5-6 with TRBJ2-5; with no DNA, the TCRdb D assignment of TRBD2 cannot be verified. Looked up from germline, CDR1 is SGHDT and CDR2 is YYEEEE. The CDR3 totals 16 residues. The CDR3 is CASSLASGGAGETQYF.

The V call is TRBV7-2, the J call TRBJ2-1; TCRdb outputs TRBD1, but without DNA this stays unchecked. Germline lookup yields CDR1 SGHTA and CDR2 FQGNSA. This CDR3 spans 13 amino acids. The CDR3 loop is CASSLGAGEKQFF.

This rearrangement joins TRBV28 to TRBJ2-2; TCRdb picks TRBD1, but there is no DNA to check that call. CDR1 MDHEN and CDR2 SYDVKM come from the germline V gene. The length of the CDR3 is 17 residues. The CDR3 sequence: CASQTLDRAVSTGELFF.

The chain employs TRBV12-3 or TRBV12-4 and TRBJ2-1; TCRdb's D call, TRBD1, is unchecked because there is no DNA. This CDR3 is 13 amino acids long. This CDR3 is CASRGTGFNEQFF.

The chain carries TRBV12-3 or TRBV12-4 and TRBJ1-2; lacking DNA, the TRBD1 call made by TCRdb goes unchecked. The CDR3 totals 17 residues. CDR3 amino acids: CASTLGQGAVVGYGYTF.

J is TRBJ2-2 and V is TRBV6-5; TCRdb names TRBD1, which stays unverified in the absence of DNA. The germline gives CDR1 MNHEY, CDR2 SVGAGI. The length of the CDR3 is 15 residues. CDR3 residues: CASQFGTENTGELFF.

V and J are TRBV12-3 or TRBV12-4 and TRBJ2-7; TCRdb's D call, TRBD2, is unchecked because there is no DNA. This CDR3 spans 14 amino acids. CDR3 sequence: CASSLPSGGYEQYF.